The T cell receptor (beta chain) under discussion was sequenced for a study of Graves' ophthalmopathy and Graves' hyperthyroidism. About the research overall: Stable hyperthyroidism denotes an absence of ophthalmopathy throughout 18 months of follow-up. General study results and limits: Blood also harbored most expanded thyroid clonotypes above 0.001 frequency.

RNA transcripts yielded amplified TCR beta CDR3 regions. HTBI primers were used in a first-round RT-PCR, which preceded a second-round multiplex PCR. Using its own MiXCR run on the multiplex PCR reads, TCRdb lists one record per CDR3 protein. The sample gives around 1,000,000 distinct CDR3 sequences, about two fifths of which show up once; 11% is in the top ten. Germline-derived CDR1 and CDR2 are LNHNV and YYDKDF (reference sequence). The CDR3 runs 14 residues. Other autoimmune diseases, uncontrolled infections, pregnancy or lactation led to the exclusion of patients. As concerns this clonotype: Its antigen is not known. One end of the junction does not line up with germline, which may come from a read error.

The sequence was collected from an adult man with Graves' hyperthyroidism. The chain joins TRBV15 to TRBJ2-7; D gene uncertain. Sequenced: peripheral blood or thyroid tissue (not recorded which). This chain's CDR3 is CATSRDLTKETQHF. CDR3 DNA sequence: TGTGCCACCAGCAGAGATCTCACGAAAGAGACCCAGCACTTC.